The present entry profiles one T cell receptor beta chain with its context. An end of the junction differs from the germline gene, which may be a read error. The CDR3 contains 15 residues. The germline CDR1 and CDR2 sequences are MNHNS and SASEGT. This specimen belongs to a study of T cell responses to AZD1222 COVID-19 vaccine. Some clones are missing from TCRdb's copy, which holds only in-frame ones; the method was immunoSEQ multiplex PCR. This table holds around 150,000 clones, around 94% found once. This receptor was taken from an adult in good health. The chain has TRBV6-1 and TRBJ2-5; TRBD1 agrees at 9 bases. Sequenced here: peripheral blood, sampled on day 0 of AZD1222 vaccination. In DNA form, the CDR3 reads TGTGCCAGCAGTGAAGGTTTGAAAAGCCCGGACAGGGGTGACTTC. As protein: CASSEGLKSPDRGDF.